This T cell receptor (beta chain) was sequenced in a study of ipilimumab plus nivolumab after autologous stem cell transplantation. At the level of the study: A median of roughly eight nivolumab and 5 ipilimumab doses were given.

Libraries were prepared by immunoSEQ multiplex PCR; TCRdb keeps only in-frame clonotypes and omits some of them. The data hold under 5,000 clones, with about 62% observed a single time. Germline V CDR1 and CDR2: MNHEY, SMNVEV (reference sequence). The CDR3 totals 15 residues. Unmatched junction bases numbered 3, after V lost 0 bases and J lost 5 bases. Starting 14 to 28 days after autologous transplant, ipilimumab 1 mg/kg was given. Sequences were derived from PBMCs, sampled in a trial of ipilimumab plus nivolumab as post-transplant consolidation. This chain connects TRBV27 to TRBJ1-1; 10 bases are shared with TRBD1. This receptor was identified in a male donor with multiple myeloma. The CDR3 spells CASSLSGQGRTEAFF. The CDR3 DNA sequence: TGTGCCAGCAGTTTATCGGGACAGGGGCGGACTGAAGCTTTCTTT.